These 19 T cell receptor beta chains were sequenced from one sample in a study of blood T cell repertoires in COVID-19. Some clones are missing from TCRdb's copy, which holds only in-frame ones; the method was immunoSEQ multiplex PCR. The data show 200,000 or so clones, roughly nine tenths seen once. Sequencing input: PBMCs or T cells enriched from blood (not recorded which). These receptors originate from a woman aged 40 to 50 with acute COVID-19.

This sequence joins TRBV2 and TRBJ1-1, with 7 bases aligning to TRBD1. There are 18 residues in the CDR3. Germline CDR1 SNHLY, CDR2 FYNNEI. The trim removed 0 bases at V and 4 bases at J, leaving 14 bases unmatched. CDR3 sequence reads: CASSEALRGGAGITEAFF. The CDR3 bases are TGTGCCAGCAGTGAAGCGCTTCGAGGGGGCGCGGGGATCACTGAAGCTTTCTTT.

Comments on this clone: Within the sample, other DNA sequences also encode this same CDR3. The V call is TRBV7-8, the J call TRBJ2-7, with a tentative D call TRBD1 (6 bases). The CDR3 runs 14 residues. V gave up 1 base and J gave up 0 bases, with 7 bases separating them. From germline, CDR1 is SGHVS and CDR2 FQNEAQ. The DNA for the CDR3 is TGTGCCAGCAGCTTAGGAGGGGGCTCCTACGAGCAGTACTTC. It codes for CASSLGGGSYEQYF.

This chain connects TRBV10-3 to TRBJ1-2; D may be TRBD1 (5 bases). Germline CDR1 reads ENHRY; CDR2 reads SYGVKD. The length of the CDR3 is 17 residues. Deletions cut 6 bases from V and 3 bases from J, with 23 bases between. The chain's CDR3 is CAIRGGDGPSGYYGYTF. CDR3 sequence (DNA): TGTGCCATCAGGGGGGGGGACGGTCCGTCGGGTTACTATGGCTACACCTTC.

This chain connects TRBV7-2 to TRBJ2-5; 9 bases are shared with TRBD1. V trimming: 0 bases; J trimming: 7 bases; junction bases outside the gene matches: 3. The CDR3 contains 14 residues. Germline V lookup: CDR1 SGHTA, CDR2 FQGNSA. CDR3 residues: CASSLAPGQGTQYF. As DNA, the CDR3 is TGTGCCAGCAGCTTAGCCCCGGGACAGGGGACCCAGTACTTC.

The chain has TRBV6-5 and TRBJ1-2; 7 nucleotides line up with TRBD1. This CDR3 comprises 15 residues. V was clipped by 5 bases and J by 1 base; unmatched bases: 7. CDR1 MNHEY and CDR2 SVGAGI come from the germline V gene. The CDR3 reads CASSRKSGGNYGYTF. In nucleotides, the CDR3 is TGTGCCAGCAGTCGAAAATCAGGGGGTAACTATGGCTACACCTTC.

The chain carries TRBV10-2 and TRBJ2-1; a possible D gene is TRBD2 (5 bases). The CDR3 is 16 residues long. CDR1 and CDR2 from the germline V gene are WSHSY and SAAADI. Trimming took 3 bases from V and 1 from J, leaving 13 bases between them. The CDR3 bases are TGCGCCAGCAGTGACCTACTAGGGTTATCCTACAATGAGCAGTTCTTC. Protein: CASSDLLGLSYNEQFF.

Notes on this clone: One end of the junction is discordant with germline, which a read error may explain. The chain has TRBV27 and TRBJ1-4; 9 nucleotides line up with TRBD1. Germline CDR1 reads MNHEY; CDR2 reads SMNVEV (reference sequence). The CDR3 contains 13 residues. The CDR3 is CASSISTGGSLFF. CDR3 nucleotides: TGTGCCAGCAGTATATCCACAGGGGGCTCACTGTTTTTT. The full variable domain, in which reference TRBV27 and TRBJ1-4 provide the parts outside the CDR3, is EAQVTQNPRYLITVTGKKLTVTCSQNMNHEYMSWYRQDPGLGLRQIYYSMNVEVTDKGDVPEGYKVSRKEKRNFPLILESPSPNQTSLYFCASSISTGGSLFFGSGTQLSVL.

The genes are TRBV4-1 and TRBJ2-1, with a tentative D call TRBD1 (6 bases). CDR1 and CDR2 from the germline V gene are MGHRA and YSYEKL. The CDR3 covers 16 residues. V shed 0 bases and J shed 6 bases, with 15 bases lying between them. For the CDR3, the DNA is TGCGCCAGCAGCCAAGACAGTCGGACAGCCTTCAATGAGCAGTTCTTC. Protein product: CASSQDSRTAFNEQFF.

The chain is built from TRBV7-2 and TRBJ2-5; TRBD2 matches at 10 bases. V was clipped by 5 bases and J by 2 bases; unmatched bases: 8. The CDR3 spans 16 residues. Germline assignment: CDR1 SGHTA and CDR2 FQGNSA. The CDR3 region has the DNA TGTGCCAGCAGCCCGTTAGCGGGAGGAAGTCAAGAGACCCAGTACTTC. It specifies CASSPLAGGSQETQYF.

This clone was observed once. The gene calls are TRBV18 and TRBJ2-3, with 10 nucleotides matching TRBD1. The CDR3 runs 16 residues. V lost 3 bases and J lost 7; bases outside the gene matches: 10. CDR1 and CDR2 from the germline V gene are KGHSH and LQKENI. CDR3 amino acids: CASSPLDRGPRNTQYF. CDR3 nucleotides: TGTGCCAGCTCACCCCTTGACAGGGGGCCGAGGAATACGCAGTATTTT.

CDR3 sequence (DNA): TGTGCCAGCAGTTTACAACTAGCGCATAACACCGGGGAGCTGTTTTTT. It yields the protein CASSLQLAHNTGELFF. V and J are TRBV27 and TRBJ2-2; 7 nucleotides align to TRBD2. The V segment lost 2 bases and the J segment 2 bases; nucleotides outside the gene matches: 5. Germline assignment: CDR1 MNHEY and CDR2 SMNVEV (reference sequence). The CDR3 covers 16 residues.

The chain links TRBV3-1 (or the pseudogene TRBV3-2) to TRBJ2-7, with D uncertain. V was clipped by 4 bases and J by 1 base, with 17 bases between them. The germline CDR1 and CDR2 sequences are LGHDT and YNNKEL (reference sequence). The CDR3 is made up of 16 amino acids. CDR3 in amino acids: CASSPLASRLSYEQYF. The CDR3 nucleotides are TGTGCCAGCAGCCCGTTAGCCTCCCGACTGTCCTACGAGCAGTACTTC.

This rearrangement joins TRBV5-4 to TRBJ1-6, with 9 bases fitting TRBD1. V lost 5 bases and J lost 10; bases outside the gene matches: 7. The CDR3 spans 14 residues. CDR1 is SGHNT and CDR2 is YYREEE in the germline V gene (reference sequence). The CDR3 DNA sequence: TGTGCCAGCAGTTCCATTGACAGGGGGTCACCCCTCCACTTT. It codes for CASSSIDRGSPLHF.

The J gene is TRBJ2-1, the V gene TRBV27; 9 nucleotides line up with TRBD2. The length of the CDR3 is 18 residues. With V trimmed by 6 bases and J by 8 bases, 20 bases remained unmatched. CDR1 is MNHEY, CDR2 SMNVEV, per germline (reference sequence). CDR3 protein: CASSRYRPGGTSIHEQFF. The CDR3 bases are TGTGCCAGCAGCCGATACCGCCCCGGAGGGACTAGCATCCATGAGCAGTTCTTC.

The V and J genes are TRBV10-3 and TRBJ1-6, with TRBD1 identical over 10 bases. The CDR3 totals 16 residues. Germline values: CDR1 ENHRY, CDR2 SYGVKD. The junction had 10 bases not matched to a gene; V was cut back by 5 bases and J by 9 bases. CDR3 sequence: CAISTGTGAGGSPLHF. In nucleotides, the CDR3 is TGTGCCATCAGTACCGGGACAGGGGCCGGAGGTTCACCCCTCCACTTT.

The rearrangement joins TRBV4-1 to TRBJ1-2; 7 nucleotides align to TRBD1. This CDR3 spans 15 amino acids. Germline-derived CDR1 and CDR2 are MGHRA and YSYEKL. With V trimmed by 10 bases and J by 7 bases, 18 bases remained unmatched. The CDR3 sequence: CATRENLRTGIGYTF. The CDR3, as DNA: TGCGCCACCAGAGAAAACCTTAGGACAGGAATTGGCTACACCTTC.

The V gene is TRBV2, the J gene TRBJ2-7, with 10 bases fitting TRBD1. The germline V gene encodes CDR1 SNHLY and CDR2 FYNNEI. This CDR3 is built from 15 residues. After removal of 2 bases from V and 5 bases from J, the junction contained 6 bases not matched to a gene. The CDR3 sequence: CASSESGTGVDEQYF. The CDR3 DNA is TGTGCCAGCAGTGAATCCGGGACAGGGGTCGACGAGCAGTACTTC.

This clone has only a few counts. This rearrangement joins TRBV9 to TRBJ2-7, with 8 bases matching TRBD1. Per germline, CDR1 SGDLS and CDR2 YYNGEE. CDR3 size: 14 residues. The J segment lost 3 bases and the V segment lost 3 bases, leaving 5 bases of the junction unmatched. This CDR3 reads CASSAPDRVYEQYF. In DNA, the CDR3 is TGTGCCAGCAGCGCCCCGGACAGGGTCTACGAGCAGTACTTC.

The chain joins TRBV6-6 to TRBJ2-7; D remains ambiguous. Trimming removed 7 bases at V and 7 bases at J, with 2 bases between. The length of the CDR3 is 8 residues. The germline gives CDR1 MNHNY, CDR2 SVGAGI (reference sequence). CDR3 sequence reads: CASTEQYF. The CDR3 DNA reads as TGTGCCAGCACAGAGCAGTACTTC.